Listed below are T cell receptor beta chains from one sample, sequenced in a study of monozygotic twins with inflammatory bowel disease. TCRdb reanalyzed the 5' RACE reads, giving one entry per CDR3 protein sequence and no DNA. The listing records approximately 150,000 distinct CDR3 sequences. Sequencing was carried out using blood. These receptors were taken from a human donor with ulcerative colitis or Crohn's disease, or a healthy co-twin of an affected twin (not recorded which). CDR3s include the opening cysteine and the closing phenylalanine or tryptophan.

14	TRBV7-2	TRBJ2-5	CASSFAGAQETQYF
17	TRBV5-1	TRBJ2-2	CASSLDVGGYNTGELFF
15	TRBV12-3/TRBV12-4	TRBJ2-7	CASSLGAGDVYEQYF
15	TRBV2	TRBJ2-2	CASSGDLATFGELFF
15	TRBV20-1	TRBJ1-5	CSARDRQAGQQPQHF
14	TRBV6-1	TRBJ1-6	CASSEGQRNSPLHF
13	TRBV27	TRBJ1-5	CASSYGRYQPQHF
14	TRBV28	TRBJ2-7	CASSLSQGSYEQYF
12	TRBV12-3/TRBV12-4	TRBJ1-1	CASIHDVTEAFF
13	TRBV6-5	TRBJ1-1	CASSYEGTGEAFF
12	TRBV20-1	TRBJ1-2	CSARGQIYGYTF